A single sample gave rise to the 9 T cell receptor beta chains below, sequenced in a study of CD8 T cells in Susac syndrome. Roughly 0.45 to 1 ug RNA was reverse transcribed with random hexamers. MiXCR was run by TCRdb on the immunoSEQ multiplex PCR reads, yielding one entry per CDR3 protein. The table shows around 170,000 distinct CDR3 sequences, with around 96% occurring only once. The sequenced sample consisted of CD4+ T cells from PBMCs. The receptors originated from a human donor with Susac syndrome.

The chain carries TRBV7-2 and TRBJ1-1; the D is unclear. Germline V lookup: CDR1 SGHTA, CDR2 FQGNSA. CDR3 length: 14 residues. V was cut by 4 bases and J by 2 bases, with 11 bases left in between. Here the CDR3 reads CASSYPRANTEAFF. In nucleotides, the CDR3 is TGTGCCAGCAGCTACCCGAGGGCTAACACTGAAGCTTTCTTT.

This chain links TRBV6-2 or TRBV6-3 with TRBJ2-7, with TRBD1 as a possible D gene (6 bases). The CDR3 length is 11 residues. V was shortened by 6 bases and J by 6 bases, with 9 bases between the two germline ends. Germline-derived CDR1 and CDR2 are MNHEY and SVGEGT. The CDR3 DNA reads TGTGCCAGCAGCCAGACAGGCGAGCAGTACTTC. It codes for CASSQTGEQYF.

CDR3: CASSSETGEQYF. The CDR3 DNA reads as TGTGCCAGCAGTAGTGAGACGGGGGAGCAGTACTTC. V is TRBV7-9 and J is TRBJ2-7, with a weak D call TRBD2 (5 bases). Looked up from germline, CDR1 is SEHNR and CDR2 is FQNEAQ (reference sequence). The CDR3 extends over 12 amino acids. With 6 bases removed from V and 7 bases from J, the gap between germline ends came to 13 bases.

This clonotype was seen a handful of times. The J gene is TRBJ2-1, the V gene TRBV28, with a tentative D call TRBD1 (5 bases). Looked up from germline, CDR1 is MDHEN and CDR2 is SYDVKM. This CDR3 region has 13 residues. Deletions cut 10 bases from V and 0 bases from J, with 10 bases between. This CDR3 is CATRQSSYNEQFF. The CDR3 DNA reads as TGTGCCACCCGACAGAGCTCCTACAATGAGCAGTTCTTC.

This clonotype has only one observation. The chain links TRBV20-1 to TRBJ2-1; unclear D gene. Per germline, CDR1 DFQATT and CDR2 SNEGSKA (reference sequence). This CDR3 comprises 12 residues. The V and J ends lost 8 bases and 3 bases respectively, with 11 bases between them. The CDR3 loop reads CSLRTGYNEQFF. The CDR3 DNA reads TGCAGTCTAAGGACGGGCTACAATGAGCAGTTCTTC.

This clonotype appeared a single time. The chain has TRBV6-2 or TRBV6-3 and TRBJ2-1, with 7 bases fitting TRBD2. The CDR3 sequence is 14 residues long. The germline CDR1 and CDR2 sequences are MNHEY and SVGEGT. J gave up 8 bases and V 8 bases, and 12 bases lay outside the gene matches. CDR3 sequence reads: CASSLRGWPDEQFF. CDR3 bases: TGTGCCAGCTCGTTGCGGGGGTGGCCCGATGAGCAGTTCTTC.

The rearrangement uses TRBV9 and TRBJ2-7; D might be TRBD2 (5 bases). This CDR3 contains 14 residues. The germline gives CDR1 SGDLS, CDR2 YYNGEE. V lost 3 bases and J 1 base, leaving 11 bases between the germline ends. Written as DNA, the CDR3 is TGTGCCAGCAGCGACAGTCGGGGATCCTACGAGCAGTACTTC. It translates to CASSDSRGSYEQYF.

The CDR3 nucleotides are TGTGCCAGCAGCGTAGACCCCCAGGGGCGATATAATTCACCCCTCCACTTT. The encoded protein is CASSVDPQGRYNSPLHF. V and J are TRBV9 and TRBJ1-6, with TRBD1 as a possible D gene (6 bases). Germline V CDR1 and CDR2: SGDLS, YYNGEE. V lost 0 bases and J 4 bases, leaving 14 bases between the germline ends. This CDR3 comprises 17 residues.

The rearrangement joins TRBV6-2 or TRBV6-3 to TRBJ2-7; 14 bases line up with TRBD2. This CDR3 has 15 residues. Unmatched junction bases numbered 5, after V lost 6 bases and J lost 4 bases. CDR1 is MNHEY and CDR2 is SVGEGT in the germline V gene. The CDR3 loop reads CASSHRTSGRYEQYF. The DNA of the CDR3 is TGTGCCAGCAGCCACCGGACTAGCGGGAGGTACGAGCAGTACTTC.